The clone carrying this T cell receptor beta chain was picked up one time. Its cognate antigen is unknown. The sample is drawn from a study of OX40 agonist ivuxolimab in advanced cancers. Study-wide background: Ivuxolimab, which is an agonistic anti-OX40 (CD134) antibody, was administered to the patients. Participants, around 80% male, averaged approximately 56 years of age, ranging from about 23 to 85. Whole-study findings and limits: Expanded peripheral T-cell antigen specificity went undetermined.

J lost 6 bases, V lost 7 bases, and 8 bases had no gene match. This CDR3 comprises 12 residues. The germline gives CDR1 SQVTM, CDR2 ANQGSEA. Measured with immunoSEQ multiplex PCR; TCRdb has only the in-frame clones, and not every one. Here the sample spans 12,000 or so clones, roughly three quarters being singletons. Sequenced here: CD4+ or CD8+ T cells sorted from blood, sampled in a trial of the OX40 agonist ivuxolimab. This receptor was identified in an adult with an advanced solid tumor such as melanoma, head and neck, liver or kidney cancer. V is TRBV29-1 and J is TRBJ2-7; 8 nucleotides match TRBD2. For the CDR3, the DNA is TGCAGCGCCGGGGGGGGAGAGGTCGAGCAGTACTTC. Translated: CSAGGGEVEQYF.